The 32 T cell receptor beta chains below come from one sample, sequenced in a study of CD8 T cells in ankylosing spondylitis. Using its own MiXCR run on the 5' RACE reads, TCRdb lists one record per CDR3 protein. This table has about 440,000 distinct CDR3 sequences, roughly 18% appearing once. The antigens of these receptors remain unknown. Notes on the study in general: Characteristic of ankylosing spondylitis blood, it appeared, was a TCR beta motif comprising eight highly homologous variants.

The sequenced sample was blood, either unsorted or a sorted T cell fraction (not recorded which). All receptors derive from a male donor with ankylosing spondylitis.

This clonotype came up a few times. The V gene is TRBV5-1, the J gene TRBJ1-2, with a possible D match to TRBD1 (6 bases). In germline, CDR1 is SGHRS, CDR2 YFSETQ. Trimming took 0 bases from V and 1 from J, leaving 10 bases between them. The CDR3 is made up of 15 amino acids. The CDR3 loop reads CASSLAARGNYGYTF. CDR3 nucleotide sequence: TGCGCCAGCAGCTTGGCCGCCAGGGGTAACTATGGCTACACCTTC.

Only a few counts were recorded for this clonotype. The chain couples TRBV20-1 to TRBJ2-5; D might be TRBD1 (5 bases). Germline lookup yields CDR1 DFQATT and CDR2 SNEGSKA (reference sequence). Deletions cut 5 bases from V and 5 bases from J, with 24 bases between. The CDR3 consists of 16 residues. The CDR3 DNA follows: TGCAGTGCTTTGTATTTAGCCAGGGTCCCTTCTGAGACCCAGTACTTC. This translates into CSALYLARVPSETQYF.

The chain joins TRBV15 to TRBJ1-3, with a weak D call TRBD1 (5 bases). V lost 0 bases and J lost 3, with 9 bases in between. CDR3 length equals 15 residues. The germline V gene has CDR1 LNHNV and CDR2 YYDKDF (reference sequence). CDR3 nucleotides: TGTGCCACCAGCAGAGATGGGAGGGGTGGAAACACCATATATTTT. It translates to CATSRDGRGGNTIYF.

The V gene is TRBV10-3, the J gene TRBJ2-2; 9 bases match TRBD1. The CDR3 covers 15 residues. Germline-derived CDR1 and CDR2 are ENHRY and SYGVKD. The V segment lost 6 bases and the J segment 7 bases; nucleotides outside the gene matches: 9. Written as DNA, the CDR3 is TGTGCCATCAGCTCTACAGGGGGCGGCTACGGGGAGCTGTTTTTT. Translating gives CAISSTGGGYGELFF.

The CDR3 coding sequence is TGTGCCAGCAGTGTAGCGGGAACTGCCCTTTATGAGCAGTTCTTC. The encoded protein is CASSVAGTALYEQFF. J is TRBJ2-1 and V is TRBV6-1, with TRBD2 matching 8 bases. CDR3 size: 15 residues. Germline trimming cut 4 bases from V and 8 bases from J; bases unmatched to any gene: 10. The germline V gene has CDR1 MNHNS and CDR2 SASEGT.

This clonotype was picked up many times. The V gene is TRBV6-1, the J gene TRBJ1-1; 7 bases agree with TRBD1. Germline V gene sequence: CDR1 MNHNS, CDR2 SASEGT. The ends lost 6 bases at V and 1 base at J; junction bases unmatched: 5. The CDR3 consists of 14 residues. DNA for the CDR3: TGTGCCAGCAGACTGGGACAGCCGAACACTGAAGCTTTCTTT. Translation: CASRLGQPNTEAFF.

The genes are TRBV7-8 and TRBJ1-6; D gene uncertain. The CDR3 runs to 14 residues. Trimming took off 5 bases at V and 2 bases at J, with 7 bases between the two ends. CDR1 is SGHVS, CDR2 FQNEAQ, per germline. The CDR3 DNA reads as TGTGCCAGCAGCACCCAGGCCTATAATTCACCCCTCCACTTT. It encodes CASSTQAYNSPLHF.

This clonotype has a handful of counts. The rearrangement joins TRBV27 to TRBJ1-2; 9 bases agree with TRBD1. Unmatched junction bases numbered 4, after V lost 3 bases and J lost 2 bases. This CDR3 has 15 residues. From germline, CDR1 is MNHEY and CDR2 SMNVEV (reference sequence). CDR3 nucleotide sequence: TGTGCCAGCAGTTTGATGACAGGGGGGAACTATGGCTACACCTTC. Encoded protein: CASSLMTGGNYGYTF.

The chain carries TRBV3-1 and TRBJ2-4; D gene unclear. CDR3 length: 14 residues. Germline V gene data show CDR1 as LGHDT and CDR2 as YNNKEL (reference sequence). V was trimmed by 0 bases and J by 5 bases, leaving 8 bases between them. The CDR3 is CASSQELTQNIQYF. The CDR3 DNA sequence: TGTGCCAGCAGCCAAGAACTCACCCAAAACATTCAGTACTTC.

The chain combines TRBV7-2 with TRBJ1-6, with TRBD1 identical over 7 bases. CDR3 length equals 17 residues. Germline V CDR1 and CDR2: SGHTA, FQGNSA. The trim removed 5 bases at V and 2 bases at J, leaving 9 bases unmatched. CDR3: CASSREGDSAYNSPLHF. The DNA for the CDR3 is TGTGCCAGCAGCAGGGAGGGGGACAGCGCCTATAATTCACCCCTCCACTTT.

The gene calls are TRBV9 and TRBJ1-1; D uncertain. This CDR3 is 15 amino acids long. Germline loops: CDR1 SGDLS, CDR2 YYNGEE. Trimming shortened V by 3 bases and J by 2 bases, and 14 bases separated the two germline ends. The CDR3 sequence: CASSAVGRSNTEAFF. DNA for the CDR3: TGTGCCAGCAGCGCCGTCGGGCGGTCCAACACTGAAGCTTTCTTT.

This rearrangement joins TRBV6-1 to TRBJ2-7, with 9 nucleotides matching TRBD1. Germline trimming cut 8 bases from V and 3 bases from J; bases unmatched to any gene: 20. There are 18 residues in the CDR3. Per the germline V gene, CDR1 is MNHNS and CDR2 is SASEGT. The CDR3 loop reads CASRAGDRALSSSYEQYF. Here the CDR3 DNA reads TGTGCCAGCCGCGCTGGGGACAGGGCGTTATCGTCGAGCTACGAGCAGTACTTC.

In its sample, this clonotype was seen a few times. This chain links TRBV6-1 with TRBJ2-2, with D possibly being TRBD1 (5 bases). The CDR3 contains 14 residues. The germline gives CDR1 MNHNS, CDR2 SASEGT. Trimming pared 7 bases from V and 1 base from J, leaving 10 bases between. CDR3 region: CASKRGQNTGELFF. The CDR3 nucleotides are TGTGCCAGCAAAAGGGGCCAGAACACCGGGGAGCTGTTTTTT.

This clonotype was recorded a few times. The rearrangement uses TRBV20-1 and TRBJ2-1; D is ambiguous. V lost 0 bases, J lost 0 bases, and 12 bases lay in between. Germline assignment: CDR1 DFQATT and CDR2 SNEGSKA (reference sequence). The CDR3 spans 16 residues. Here the CDR3 DNA reads TGCAGTGCTAGAGATACGCGGTCCAGCTCCTACAATGAGCAGTTCTTC. This translates into CSARDTRSSSYNEQFF.

This chain uses TRBV11-2 with TRBJ1-3; TRBD1 aligns across 7 bases. Germline CDR1 SGHAT, CDR2 FQNNGV. The length of the CDR3 is 17 residues. With 3 bases clipped from V and 0 bases from J, the junction kept 8 bases outside the gene matches. The CDR3 here is CASSLLLRGRSGNTIYF. The CDR3 nucleotides are TGTGCCAGCAGCTTGTTGCTGAGGGGGCGCTCTGGAAACACCATATATTTT.

This clonotype turned up a few times. The CDR3 protein is CSARQRPLREQYF. In DNA form, the CDR3 reads TGCAGTGCTAGGCAACGGCCGCTGCGGGAGCAGTACTTC. The chain couples TRBV20-1 to TRBJ2-7; D gene unclear. V was clipped by 3 bases and J by 7 bases, with 16 bases between them. The CDR3 is 13 residues long. The V gene's germline CDR1 is DFQATT and CDR2 SNEGSKA (reference sequence).

V and J are TRBV6-1 and TRBJ2-2; 14 positions match TRBD2. The ends lost 6 bases at V and 6 bases at J; junction bases unmatched: 9. CDR1 MNHNS and CDR2 SASEGT come from the germline V gene. The CDR3 covers 17 residues. Here the CDR3 reads CASSRKGTSGSAGELFF. Here the CDR3 DNA reads TGTGCCAGCAGCCGCAAAGGGACTAGCGGGAGTGCCGGGGAGCTGTTTTTT.

This clonotype was observed a handful of times. The chain is built from TRBV7-9 and TRBJ2-1; maybe TRBD2 (5 bases). Per germline, CDR1 SEHNR and CDR2 FQNEAQ (reference sequence). This CDR3 region has 16 residues. Trimming removed 1 base at V and 0 bases at J, with 10 bases between. Here the CDR3 DNA reads TGTGCCAGCAGCTTAGGCTGGGAGAGCTCCTACAATGAGCAGTTCTTC. This sequence encodes CASSLGWESSYNEQFF.

This clonotype has a handful of counts. The chain uses TRBV18 and TRBJ2-7, with D unclear. Per the germline V gene, CDR1 is KGHSH and CDR2 is LQKENI. V was shortened by 3 bases and J by 6 bases, with 6 bases between the two germline ends. CDR3 size: 11 residues. The CDR3 DNA sequence: TGTGCCAGCTCACCCCAGACCGAGCAGTACTTC. Amino acid sequence: CASSPQTEQYF.

The V and J genes are TRBV5-1 and TRBJ1-2; tentatively, D is TRBD1 (5 bases). CDR3 size: 18 residues. V lost 3 bases and J 4 bases, leaving 25 bases between the germline ends. CDR1 and CDR2 (germline): SGHRS, YFSETQ. The CDR3 reads CASSYFVGAGLSGYGYTF. The CDR3 bases are TGCGCCAGCAGCTACTTTGTCGGGGCAGGGCTCAGCGGCTATGGCTACACCTTC. Using reference TRBV5-1 and TRBJ1-2 for the parts outside the CDR3, the full variable domain is KAGVTQTPRYLIKTRGQQVTLSCSPISGHRSVSWYQQTPGQGLQFLFEYFSETQRNKGNFPGRFSGRQFSNSRSEMNVSTLELGDSALYLCASSYFVGAGLSGYGYTFGSGTRLTVV.

There are a few counts of this clonotype. The chain links TRBV20-1 to TRBJ1-2; D is unclear. Per germline, CDR1 DFQATT and CDR2 SNEGSKA (reference sequence). V was pared by 0 bases and J by 4 bases, with 6 bases between. This CDR3 has 12 amino acids. This chain's CDR3 is CSAREQFYGYTF. The CDR3, as DNA: TGCAGTGCTAGAGAGCAGTTCTATGGCTACACCTTC.

This rearrangement joins TRBV2 to TRBJ2-1; D gene unclear. CDR1 and CDR2 (germline): SNHLY, FYNNEI. Trimming took 10 bases from V and 2 from J, leaving 12 bases between them. The CDR3 totals 13 residues. CDR3: CAKRPSTYNEQFF. CDR3 DNA sequence: TGTGCCAAAAGACCAAGCACCTACAATGAGCAGTTCTTC.

V usage is TRBV20-1 and J usage is TRBJ1-6, with D possibly TRBD1 on 5 matching bases. The germline V gene encodes CDR1 DFQATT and CDR2 SNEGSKA (reference sequence). The CDR3 has 13 amino acids. As DNA, the CDR3 is TGCATTCGATTAGACAGATTAAATTCACCCCTCCACTTT. It yields the protein CIRLDRLNSPLHF.

This clonotype occurred a few times. The chain joins TRBV4-2 to TRBJ2-7; either TRBD1 or TRBD2 may supply D (5 bases each). The germline CDR1 and CDR2 sequences are LGHNA and YNFKEQ. The length of the CDR3 is 17 residues. The V and J ends lost 3 bases and 5 bases respectively, with 23 bases between them. The CDR3 loop is CASSQVAPGAGVDEQYF. The CDR3, as DNA: TGTGCCAGCAGCCAGGTGGCCCCCGGGGCCGGCGTCGACGAGCAGTACTTC.

The rearrangement joins TRBV20-1 to TRBJ1-4; TRBD1 matches 8 bases. The CDR3 contains 13 residues. With V trimmed by 5 bases and J by 8 bases, 7 bases remained unmatched. Germline CDR1 DFQATT, CDR2 SNEGSKA (reference sequence). The CDR3 sequence: CSALTTGEEKLFF. The CDR3 nucleotides read TGCAGTGCTCTTACGACAGGGGAGGAAAAACTGTTTTTT.

In this sample, this clonotype turned up many times. The J gene is TRBJ1-6, the V gene TRBV12-3 or TRBV12-4; D is ambiguous. The V end was cut by 0 bases, the J end by 8 bases, with 5 bases between. CDR3 length: 13 amino acids. CDR3 sequence reads: CASSLARDSPLHF. CDR3 DNA sequence: TGTGCCAGCAGTTTAGCGCGTGATTCACCCCTCCACTTT.

The chain has TRBV23-1 and TRBJ2-7, with 9 bases identical to TRBD1. TRBV23-1 is an ORF; its function is uncertain. The CDR3 runs to 15 residues. Unmatched junction bases numbered 4, after V lost 2 bases and J lost 2 bases. Written as DNA, the CDR3 is TGCGCCAGCAGTCAAGGAGGGACAGGGACCTACGAGCAGTACTTC. Translated: CASSQGGTGTYEQYF.

This clonotype was recorded at least ten times. The V and J genes are TRBV12-3 or TRBV12-4 and TRBJ2-5, with a possible D match to TRBD2 (6 bases). The CDR3 totals 14 residues. Deletions cut 1 base from V and 7 bases from J, with 13 bases between. The CDR3 DNA follows: TGTGCCAGCAGTTTAGGTAGCGGCATGGGGACCCAGTACTTC. Its protein is CASSLGSGMGTQYF.

This chain uses TRBV7-8 with TRBJ1-2; 9 bases match TRBD1. V lost 5 bases, J lost 7 bases, and 11 bases stayed unmatched. This CDR3 is built from 15 residues. Germline-derived CDR1 and CDR2 are SGHVS and FQNEAQ. CDR3 nucleotides: TGTGCCAGCAGCCCACCAGGGACAGGGAAACGTGGCTACACCTTC. This codes for CASSPPGTGKRGYTF.

The chain carries TRBV20-1 and TRBJ2-7; TRBD1 matches 9 bases. The junction had 10 bases not matched to a gene; V was cut back by 8 bases and J by 2 bases. The CDR3 has 14 amino acids. Germline V gives CDR1 DFQATT, CDR2 SNEGSKA (reference sequence). The CDR3 DNA follows: TGCAGTCCCGTCCCGGGACAGGGAGCCTACGAGCAGTACTTC. Its protein is CSPVPGQGAYEQYF.

This chain uses TRBV7-9 with TRBJ2-3; D is tentatively TRBD1 or TRBD2 (5 bases each). The CDR3 covers 15 residues. Trimming removed 6 bases from V and 2 bases from J, with 15 bases in between. Germline lookup yields CDR1 SEHNR and CDR2 FQNEAQ (reference sequence). Here the CDR3 DNA reads TGTGCCAGCAGTCCCGGGACCAGTGTCACAGATACGCAGTATTTT. Protein product: CASSPGTSVTDTQYF.

The chain recombines TRBV20-1 with TRBJ1-2; possible D gene TRBD1, 6 bases. Germline V gene sequence: CDR1 DFQATT, CDR2 SNEGSKA (reference sequence). V shed 3 bases and J shed 3 bases, with 14 bases lying between them. This CDR3 is built from 14 residues. The CDR3 DNA follows: TGCAGTGCTAGGGGGGGGCAGGGGTACTATGGCTACACCTTC. Amino acids: CSARGGQGYYGYTF.